The sequence of this T cell receptor (beta chain) was determined in a study of T cells in Graves' hyperthyroidism and ophthalmopathy. The wider study: Peripheral blood was drawn at first diagnosis, prior to all treatment. Regarding the study as a whole: Most thyroid clonotypes that were expanded above 0.001 also turned up in blood.

This clonotype was recorded many times. The target antigen is unknown. Relative to the germline gene, one junction end is altered; a read error may explain this. Template material for amplifying TCR beta CDR3 regions consisted of RNA transcripts. HTBI primers were used for first-round RT-PCR of the TCR CDR3. Each CDR3 protein gets one entry after TCRdb re-called the multiplex PCR reads with MiXCR. Of 500,000 to 600,000 distinct CDR3 sequences detected, nearly 20% appear once; the ten largest clones hold about 45%. In making diagnoses, clinical symptoms, serum thyroxine and TRAb, thyroid ultrasound and orbital computed tomography were all used. Germline V gene lookup returns CDR1 SSHAT and CDR2 FNYEAQ (reference sequence). The CDR3 spans 15 residues.

The TCR was taken from a man aged 35-49 years with Graves' ophthalmopathy. The rearrangement joins TRBV7-7 to TRBJ2-2; 7 bases are a match to TRBD2. Sequenced material: blood. CDR3 nucleotides: TGTGCTAGCAGCCCTACGTCTGGGGGGGCCGGGGAGCTGTTTTTT. It specifies CASSPTSGGAGELFF.